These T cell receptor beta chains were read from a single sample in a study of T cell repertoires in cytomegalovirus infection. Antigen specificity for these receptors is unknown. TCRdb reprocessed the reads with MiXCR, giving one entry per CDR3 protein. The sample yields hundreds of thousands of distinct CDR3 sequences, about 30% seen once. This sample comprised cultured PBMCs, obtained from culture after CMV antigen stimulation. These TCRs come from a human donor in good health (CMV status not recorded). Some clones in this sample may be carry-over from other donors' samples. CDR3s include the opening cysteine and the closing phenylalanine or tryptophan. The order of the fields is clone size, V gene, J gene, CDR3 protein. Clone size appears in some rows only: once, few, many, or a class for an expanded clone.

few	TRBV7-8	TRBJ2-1	CASTPTSTPTNEQFF
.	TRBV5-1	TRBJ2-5	CASREINQETQYF
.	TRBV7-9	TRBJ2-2	CASNGRELFF
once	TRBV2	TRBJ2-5	CASSELGQETQYF
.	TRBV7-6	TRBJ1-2	CASSLEGAVSFYGYTF
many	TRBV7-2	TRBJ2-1	CASSSTGYNEQFF
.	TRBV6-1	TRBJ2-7	CASTLVPGRQYYEQYF
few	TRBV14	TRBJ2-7	CASSQEPGFRTYEQYF
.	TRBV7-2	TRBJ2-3	CASRLLAGAGDTQYF
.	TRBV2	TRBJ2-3	CASRDGGRDPDTQYF
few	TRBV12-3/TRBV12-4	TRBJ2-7	CANLQGGYEQYF
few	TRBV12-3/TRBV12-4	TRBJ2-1	CASSRAGTATYNEQFF
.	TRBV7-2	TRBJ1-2	CASSPGTAHPGGYTF
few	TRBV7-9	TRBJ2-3	CASSPSQNQDTQYF
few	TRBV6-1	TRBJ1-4	CASVQPEKLFF
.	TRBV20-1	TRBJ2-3	CSASAAGSTDTQYF
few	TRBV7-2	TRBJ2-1	CASSVVPEDREQFF
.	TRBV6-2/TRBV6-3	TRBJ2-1	CASSQRTGGYNEQFF
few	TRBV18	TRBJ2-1	CASSPPLAGGGSYNEQFF
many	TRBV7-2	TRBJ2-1	CASSSGRQEYNEQFF
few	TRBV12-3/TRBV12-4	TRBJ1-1	CASNPTGNTEAFF
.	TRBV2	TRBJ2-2	CASRHNTGTGELFF
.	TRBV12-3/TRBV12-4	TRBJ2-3	CASSFTNTDTQYF
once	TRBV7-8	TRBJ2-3	CASSLHLDPATDTQYF
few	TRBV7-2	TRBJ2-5	CASSLGATQYF
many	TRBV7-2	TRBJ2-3	CASSPAAQGFGDTQYF
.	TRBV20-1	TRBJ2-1	CSARITTSGSNEQFF
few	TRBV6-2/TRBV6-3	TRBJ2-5	CASSYTTQETQYF
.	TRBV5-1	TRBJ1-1	CASRSDLNTEAFF
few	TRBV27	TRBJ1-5	CASSFGLGQPQHF
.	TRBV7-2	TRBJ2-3	CASSSYLLAAHDTQYF
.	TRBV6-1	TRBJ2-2	CATYRDGNTGELFF
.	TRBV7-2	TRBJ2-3	CASSGTSGVGTDTQYF
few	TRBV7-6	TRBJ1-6	CASSLGRDNSPLHF
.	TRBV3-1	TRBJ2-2	CASSQYPFGTGELFF
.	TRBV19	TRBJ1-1	CASSTRRLGRGFSEAFF
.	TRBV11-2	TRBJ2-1	CASSLGSGGSGEQFF
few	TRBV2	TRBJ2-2	CASSEPWTDPAGELFF
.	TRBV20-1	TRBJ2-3	CRDSGGQECTDTQYF
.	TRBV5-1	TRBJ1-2	CASSLEGDFHGYTF
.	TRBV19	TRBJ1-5	CAARDRGMDQPQHF
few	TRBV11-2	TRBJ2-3	CASSFLGTSGSTDTQYF
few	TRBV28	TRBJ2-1	CASFGDHGAAYNEQFF
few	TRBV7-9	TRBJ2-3	CASSRDRMTDTQYF
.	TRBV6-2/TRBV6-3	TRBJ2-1	CASSYSARKYNEQFF
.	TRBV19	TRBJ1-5	CASNDRGLLQPQHF
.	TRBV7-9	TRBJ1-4	CASSSLGGEEEKLFF
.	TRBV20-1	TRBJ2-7	CSAKTPGEQYF
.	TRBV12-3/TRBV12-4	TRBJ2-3	CASSPFPNTQYF
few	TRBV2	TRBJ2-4	CASSPNVVKNIQYF